This T cell receptor beta chain was identified during a study of identical twins. Study-level results: Cross-sectional statistics, not tracking of the same donors, supported the conclusions.

Trimming at V came to 4 bases and at J to 0 bases, leaving 3 bases not matched to a gene. Germline V lookup: CDR1 SGHKS, CDR2 YYEKEE (reference sequence). The CDR3 totals 15 residues. One entry per CDR3 protein, called by TCRdb with MiXCR from the 5' RACE reads. Altogether hundreds of thousands of distinct CDR3 sequences are present, more than 6.5% being singletons, with the ten largest covering 2.1%. This clonotype occurred many times. Its antigen is as yet unknown. This sample also belongs to another study, concerning yellow fever vaccine responses in identical twins.

The TCR comes from a young woman in good health. The chain joins TRBV5-5 to TRBJ1-5; 8 bases fit TRBD1. Material for sequencing was memory (CD45RO+) T cells sorted from blood. DNA of the CDR3: TGTGCCAGCAGCCGCGGGACAGGTAGCAATCAGCCCCAGCATTTT. It translates to CASSRGTGSNQPQHF.